This entry lists 23 T cell receptor beta chains sequenced from one sample in a study of blood T cell repertoires in COVID-19 (dated by TCRdb to 2020 to 2022). The receptor library was made with the immunoSEQ multiplex PCR assay. Imported from immuneACCESS, the table was reduced by TCRdb to in-frame sequences with V and J called. These copies leave out some clones; in studies compared against another copy, an unresolved V gene accounts for under half, and the cause of the remainder is not known. The sample yields 650,000 to 800,000 clones; about 90% were counted once. Roughly 0.25% of the sample rests with the top ten. Sample: peripheral blood. These receptors originate from a young woman with acute or convalescent COVID-19.

J is TRBJ2-1 and V is TRBV29-1, with TRBD2 matching over 9 bases. J lost 5 bases, V lost 7 bases, and 9 bases had no gene match. The CDR3 loop spans 14 amino acids. Germline V gene data show CDR1 as SQVTM and CDR2 as ANQGSEA. The CDR3 here is CSADALAGNNEQFF. CDR3 nucleotide sequence: TGCAGCGCTGACGCCCTAGCGGGGAACAATGAGCAGTTCTTC.

This rearrangement joins TRBV2 to TRBJ1-1, with no clear D. Looked up from germline, CDR1 is SNHLY and CDR2 is FYNNEI. V was pared by 3 bases and J by 4 bases, with 12 bases between. The CDR3 consists of 14 residues. CDR3 in amino acids: CASSDRGSSTEAFF. The CDR3 bases are TGTGCCAGCAGTGACCGGGGTTCGAGCACTGAAGCTTTCTTT. Filled out from reference TRBV2 and TRBJ1-1, the complete variable domain reads EPEVTQTPSHQVTQMGQEVILRCVPISNHLYFYWYRQILGQKVEFLVSFYNNEISEKSEIFDDQFSVERPDGSNFTLKIRSTKLEDSAMYFCASSDRGSSTEAFFGQGTRLTVV.

This clone was observed a single time. V gene TRBV4-2 combines with J gene TRBJ2-3; 10 nucleotides line up with TRBD2. CDR1 and CDR2 from the germline V gene are LGHNA and YNFKEQ. The CDR3 is 15 residues long. The junction had 7 bases not matched to a gene; V was cut back by 5 bases and J by 5 bases. The CDR3 bases are TGTGCCAGCAGCTTAGGGCTAGCGGGGGAAGATACGCAGTATTTT. Translation: CASSLGLAGEDTQYF.

The chain combines TRBV2 with TRBJ1-1; D is unresolved. CDR3 length: 14 amino acids. Trimming cost V 5 bases and J 1 base, with 11 bases left between them. Germline V gene data show CDR1 as SNHLY and CDR2 as FYNNEI. CDR3 sequence reads: CASSTLLWNTEAFF. The CDR3 coding sequence is TGTGCCAGCAGTACTCTCCTGTGGAACACTGAAGCTTTCTTT.

This clone appeared once. The V call is TRBV5-1, the J call TRBJ1-2, with D possibly matching TRBD1 (6 bases). V was pared by 2 bases and J by 6 bases, with 32 bases between. The CDR3 sequence is 20 residues long. Germline lookup yields CDR1 SGHRS and CDR2 YFSETQ. The CDR3: CASSFEAEFSSGENTDGYTF. DNA for the CDR3: TGCGCCAGCAGCTTCGAGGCAGAATTTAGCTCAGGGGAAAACACGGATGGCTACACCTTC.

The V call is TRBV5-5, the J call TRBJ1-1; 7 bases fit TRBD1. V was pared by 6 bases and J by 4 bases, with 9 bases of the junction left unmatched. CDR3 size: 14 residues. The germline CDR1 and CDR2 sequences are SGHKS and YYEKEE (reference sequence). The CDR3 protein is CASTRQGSGTEAFF. The CDR3 nucleotides are TGTGCCAGCACCCGACAGGGCTCGGGCACTGAAGCTTTCTTT.

The chain joins TRBV9 to TRBJ1-5, with 8 positions matching TRBD1. The germline V gene encodes CDR1 SGDLS and CDR2 YYNGEE. This CDR3 is built from 15 residues. The J segment lost 2 bases and the V segment lost 5 bases, leaving 6 bases of the junction unmatched. Written as DNA, the CDR3 is TGTGCCAGCAGTTTCACAGGGGGAGGCAATCAGCCCCAGCATTTT. This codes for CASSFTGGGNQPQHF.

The rearrangement links TRBV9 to TRBJ1-2, with a weak D call TRBD1 (6 bases). CDR3 size: 13 residues. Between the trimmed V and J ends, which lost 4 bases and 4 bases, there was a span of 11 bases. The V gene's germline CDR1 is SGDLS and CDR2 YYNGEE. CDR3 sequence (DNA): TGTGCCAGCAGCCCGCCAGGGGCCTATGGCTACACCTTC. It yields the protein CASSPPGAYGYTF.

The V and J genes are TRBV3-1 (or the pseudogene TRBV3-2) and TRBJ1-2; TRBD1 agrees at 8 bases. CDR1 LGHDT and CDR2 YNNKEL come from the germline V gene (reference sequence). This CDR3 has 14 amino acids. With 1 base clipped from V and 8 bases from J, the junction kept 6 bases outside the gene matches. Here the CDR3 DNA reads TGTGCCAGCAGCCAAGGGCAGGGGGCTTTGGGCTACACCTTC. Translation: CASSQGQGALGYTF.

As for this clone: Its ends do not fully match the called genes, so a read error is possible. This chain uses TRBV27 with TRBJ1-2; 7 nucleotides match TRBD1. CDR1 MNHEY and CDR2 SMNVEV come from the germline V gene (reference sequence). CDR3 length equals 13 residues. CDR3 sequence: CASRTTGNFGYTF. The CDR3 DNA reads as TGTGCCAGCAGGACGACAGGGAACTTTGGCTACACCTTC.

V usage is TRBV24-1 and J usage is TRBJ2-1; tentatively, D is TRBD1 (6 bases). V was shortened by 1 base and J by 0 bases, with 9 bases between the two germline ends. CDR1 and CDR2 (germline): KGHDR, SFDVKD. The CDR3 is 16 residues long. The CDR3 DNA sequence: TGTGCCACCAGTGATTTTCCGACAGGCTCCTACAATGAGCAGTTCTTC. Translation gives CATSDFPTGSYNEQFF.

This chain connects TRBV28 to TRBJ1-5; 9 bases are shared with TRBD1. Germline CDR1 and CDR2: MDHEN and SYDVKM. V lost 6 bases, J lost 4 bases, and 13 bases stayed unmatched. This CDR3 region has 17 residues. This CDR3 is CASSLGDRVRVNQPQHF. In nucleotides, the CDR3 is TGTGCCAGCAGCCTGGGGGACAGGGTGAGAGTAAATCAGCCCCAGCATTTT.

V and J are TRBV5-1 and TRBJ1-1, with 9 bases fitting TRBD1. Germline trimming cut 4 bases from V and 6 bases from J; bases unmatched to any gene: 10. The germline gives CDR1 SGHRS, CDR2 YFSETQ. The CDR3 spans 15 residues. The CDR3 spells CASSLPGQGSPEAFF. The CDR3 region has the DNA TGCGCCAGCAGCCTTCCGGGACAGGGTTCGCCTGAAGCTTTCTTT.

The genes are TRBV18 and TRBJ1-3; 7 bases are a match to TRBD1. The CDR3 has 16 residues. Losses at the gene ends were 3 bases for V and 4 bases for J; bases not matched to a gene: 9. The V gene's germline CDR1 is KGHSH and CDR2 LQKENI. The CDR3 spells CASSPRGRGQGNTIYF. The DNA for the CDR3 is TGTGCCAGCTCACCCCGGGGAAGGGGGCAGGGAAACACCATATATTTT.

The gene calls are TRBV24-1 and TRBJ2-5; perhaps TRBD2 as D (6 bases). Trimming took 4 bases from V and 5 from J, leaving 22 bases between them. The CDR3 is 17 amino acids. Germline V lookup: CDR1 KGHDR, CDR2 SFDVKD. CDR3 in amino acids: CATSDPGLPGRWETQYF. CDR3 in DNA: TGTGCCACCAGTGACCCCGGGCTACCGGGGAGGTGGGAGACCCAGTACTTC.

J is TRBJ2-1 and V is TRBV5-1, with TRBD2 matching over 13 bases. The CDR3 is 18 amino acids. Germline CDR1 SGHRS, CDR2 YFSETQ. V gave up 0 bases and J gave up 5 bases; unmatched junction bases: 8. CDR3 sequence reads: CASSLAPKTSGGNNEQFF. The CDR3 coding sequence is TGCGCCAGCAGCTTGGCCCCCAAGACTAGCGGGGGGAACAATGAGCAGTTCTTC. Combining the CDR3 with reference TRBV5-1 and TRBJ2-1 gives the whole variable domain KAGVTQTPRYLIKTRGQQVTLSCSPISGHRSVSWYQQTPGQGLQFLFEYFSETQRNKGNFPGRFSGRQFSNSRSEMNVSTLELGDSALYLCASSLAPKTSGGNNEQFFGPGTRLTVL.

This clone has a single count. This CDR3 reads CATSRTGVGNQPQHF. The CDR3 nucleotides are TGTGCCACCAGCAGGACAGGGGTCGGGAATCAGCCCCAGCATTTT. This chain joins TRBV15 and TRBJ1-5, with 8 bases fitting TRBD1. The CDR3 extends over 15 amino acids. CDR1 and CDR2 (germline): LNHNV, YYDKDF (reference sequence). V lost 3 bases and J lost 4; bases outside the gene matches: 5.

The chain joins TRBV12-3 or TRBV12-4 to TRBJ2-1; D not certain. V dropped 5 bases and J dropped 4 bases, with 6 bases sitting between them. The CDR3 is made up of 12 amino acids. CDR3 in DNA: TGTGCCAGCAGTAGGAGTTACAATGAGCAGTTCTTC. This gives the protein CASSRSYNEQFF.

This chain joins TRBV25-1 and TRBJ1-1, with D tentatively TRBD1 (6 bases). The CDR3 sequence is 14 residues long. Germline CDR1 is MGHDK and CDR2 is SYGVNS. Trimming left V 5 bases short and J 6 bases short, with 16 bases between. CDR3 residues: CASSPQSGGPEAFF. As DNA, the CDR3 is TGTGCCAGCAGTCCCCAAAGTGGGGGCCCTGAAGCTTTCTTT.

The rearrangement uses TRBV4-1 and TRBJ2-3; 7 bases are shared with TRBD2. Looked up from germline, CDR1 is MGHRA and CDR2 is YSYEKL. J lost 0 bases, V lost 6 bases, and 9 bases had no gene match. This CDR3 spans 16 amino acids. CDR3 loop: CASRGLERGSTDTQYF. For the CDR3, the DNA is TGCGCCAGCAGGGGCCTCGAGCGGGGTAGCACAGATACGCAGTATTTT.

The rearrangement links TRBV25-1 to TRBJ2-5; tentative D call: TRBD2 (6 bases). The CDR3 consists of 14 residues. The germline V gene encodes CDR1 MGHDK and CDR2 SYGVNS. The V end was cut by 1 base, the J end by 4 bases, with 10 bases between. The CDR3 region has the DNA TGTGCCAGCAGTGAATGGGAGGAATCAGAGACCCAGTACTTC. Protein: CASSEWEESETQYF.

The chain carries TRBV7-2 and TRBJ1-2; D is ambiguous. V lost 2 bases and J lost 3, with 10 bases in between. The CDR3 runs 14 residues. The germline V gene encodes CDR1 SGHTA and CDR2 FQGNSA. CDR3 protein: CASSLRGRYYGYTF. The CDR3 DNA follows: TGTGCCAGCAGCTTAAGAGGGCGGTACTATGGCTACACCTTC.

V gene TRBV13 combines with J gene TRBJ2-7; 11 nucleotides line up with TRBD2. The trim removed 5 bases at V and 4 bases at J, leaving 16 bases unmatched. Germline V gives CDR1 PRHDT, CDR2 FYEKMQ (reference sequence). CDR3 length: 18 residues. The CDR3, as DNA: TGTGCCAGCAGCGAGACTAGCGGGACTCCTCCGAGTGGGTACGAGCAGTACTTC. It codes for CASSETSGTPPSGYEQYF.